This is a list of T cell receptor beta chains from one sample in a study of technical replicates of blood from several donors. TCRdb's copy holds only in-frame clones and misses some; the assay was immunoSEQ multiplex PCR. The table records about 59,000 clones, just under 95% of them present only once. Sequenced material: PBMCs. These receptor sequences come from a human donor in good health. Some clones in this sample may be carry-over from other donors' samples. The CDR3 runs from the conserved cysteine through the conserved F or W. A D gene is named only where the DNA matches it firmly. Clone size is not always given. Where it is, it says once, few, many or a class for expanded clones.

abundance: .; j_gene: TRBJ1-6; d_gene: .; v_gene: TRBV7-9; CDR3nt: TGTGCCAGCAGCCCGACGACATCCCCATGGTCGCCCCTCCACTTT; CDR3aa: CASSPTTSPWSPLHF
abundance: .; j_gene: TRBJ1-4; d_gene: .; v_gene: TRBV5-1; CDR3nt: TGCGCCAGCAGCTTGCTAACTTCTAATGAAAAACTGTTTTTT; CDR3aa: CASSLLTSNEKLFF
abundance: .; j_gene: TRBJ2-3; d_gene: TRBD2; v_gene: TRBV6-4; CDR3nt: TGTGCCAGCAGTGAACTAGCGGGGGGCGTAGATACGCAGTATTTT; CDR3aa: CASSELAGGVDTQYF
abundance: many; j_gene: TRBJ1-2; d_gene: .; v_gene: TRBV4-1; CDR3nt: TGCGCCAGCAGCCACCGGACAGTAAACTATGGCTACACCTTC; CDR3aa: CASSHRTVNYGYTF
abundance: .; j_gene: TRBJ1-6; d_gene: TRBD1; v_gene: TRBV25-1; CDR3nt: TGTGCCAGCAGCCACGCGGACAGGAATAATTCACCCCTCCACTTT; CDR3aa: CASSHADRNNSPLHF
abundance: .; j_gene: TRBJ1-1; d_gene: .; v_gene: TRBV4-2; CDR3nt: TGTGCCAGCAGCCAAGTTGGGGGGGGGAACACTGAAGCTTTCTTT; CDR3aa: CASSQVGGGNTEAFF
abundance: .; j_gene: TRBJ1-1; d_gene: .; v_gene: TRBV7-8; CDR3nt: TGTGCCAGCAGCGTACAGGAGAACACTGAAGCTTTCTTT; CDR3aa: CASSVQENTEAFF
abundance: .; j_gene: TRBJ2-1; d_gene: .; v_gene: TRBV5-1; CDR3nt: TGCGCCAGCAGCTCACAGGCTTACAATGAGCAGTTCTTC; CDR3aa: CASSSQAYNEQFF
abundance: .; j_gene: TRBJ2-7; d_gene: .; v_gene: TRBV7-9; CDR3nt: TGTGCCAGCAGCTTATTCGACGAGCAGTACTTC; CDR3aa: CASSLFDEQYF
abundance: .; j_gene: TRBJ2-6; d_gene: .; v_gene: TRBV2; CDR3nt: TGTGCCAGCAGTGATCCCCGGTTCGGCTCTGGGGCCAACGTCCTGACTTTC; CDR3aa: CASSDPRFGSGANVLTF
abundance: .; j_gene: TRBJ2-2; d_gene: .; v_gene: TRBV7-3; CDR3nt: TGTGCCAGCAGCCTGGAGGACGGAGGGGAGCTGTTTTTT; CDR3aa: CASSLEDGGELFF
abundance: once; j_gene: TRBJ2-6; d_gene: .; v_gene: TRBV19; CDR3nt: TGTGCCAGTAGTAATCAGGGGCGGGCTGGGGCCAACGTCCTGACTTTC; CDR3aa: CASSNQGRAGANVLTF
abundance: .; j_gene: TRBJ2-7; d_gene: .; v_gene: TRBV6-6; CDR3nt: TGTGCCAGCAGGGGAGCCCCATCACTAGGCTACGAGCAGTACTTC; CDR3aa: CASRGAPSLGYEQYF
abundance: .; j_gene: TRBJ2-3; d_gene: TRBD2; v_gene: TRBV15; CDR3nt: TGTGCCACCAGCAGAGAACCCAGATATGGGGGGAGGGCAGATACGCAGTATTTT; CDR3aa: CATSREPRYGGRADTQYF
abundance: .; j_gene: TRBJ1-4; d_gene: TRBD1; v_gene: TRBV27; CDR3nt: TGTGCCAGCAGTCCCGGGACAGGATACTCTAGGCGCGAAAAACTGTTTTTT; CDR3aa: CASSPGTGYSRREKLFF
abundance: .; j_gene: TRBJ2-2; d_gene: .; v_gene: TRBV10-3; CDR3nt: TGTGCCATCAGTGAACTAACCAATACGAACACCGGGGAGCTGTTTTTT; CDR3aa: CAISELTNTNTGELFF
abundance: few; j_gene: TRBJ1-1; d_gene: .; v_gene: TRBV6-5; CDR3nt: TGTGCCAGCAGTTACGAGGGATACACTGAAGCTTTCTTT; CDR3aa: CASSYEGYTEAFF
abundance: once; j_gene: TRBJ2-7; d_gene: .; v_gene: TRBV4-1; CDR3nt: TGCGCCAGCAGCCAAGGGACTCTTAGGAACGAGCAGTACTTC; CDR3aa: CASSQGTLRNEQYF
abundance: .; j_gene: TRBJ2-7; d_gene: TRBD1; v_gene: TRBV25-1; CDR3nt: TGTGCCAGCAGTCTAGGACAGGGGGCCTACGAGCAGTACTTC; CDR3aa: CASSLGQGAYEQYF
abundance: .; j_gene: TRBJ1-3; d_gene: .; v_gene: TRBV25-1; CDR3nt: TGTGCCAGCTATCCGGGAGTTGGAAACACCATATATTTT; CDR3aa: CASYPGVGNTIYF
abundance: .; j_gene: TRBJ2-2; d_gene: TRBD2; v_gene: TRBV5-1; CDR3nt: TGCGCCAGCAGCTCTTTACTACTAGCGGGAGTAACGGCCGGGGAGCTGTTTTTT; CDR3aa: CASSSLLLAGVTAGELFF